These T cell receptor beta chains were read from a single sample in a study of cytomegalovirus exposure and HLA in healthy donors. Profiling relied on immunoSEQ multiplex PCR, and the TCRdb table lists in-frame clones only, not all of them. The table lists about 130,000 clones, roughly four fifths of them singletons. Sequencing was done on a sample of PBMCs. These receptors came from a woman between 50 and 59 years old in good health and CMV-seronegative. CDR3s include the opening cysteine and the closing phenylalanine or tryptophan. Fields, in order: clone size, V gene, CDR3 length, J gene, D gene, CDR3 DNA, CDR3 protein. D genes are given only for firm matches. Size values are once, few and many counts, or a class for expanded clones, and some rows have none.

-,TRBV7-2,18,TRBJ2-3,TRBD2,TGTGCCAGCAGATCTCGACTAGCGGGAGGTACTAGCACAGATACGCAGTATTTT,CASRSRLAGGTSTDTQYF
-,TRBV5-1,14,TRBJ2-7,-,TGCGCCAGCAGCTTTGGCAGGCCCTCTGGCGAGCAGTACTTC,CASSFGRPSGEQYF
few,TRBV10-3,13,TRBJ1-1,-,TGTGCCATCAGTGATAGGGGAACGCGTGAAGCTTTCTTT,CAISDRGTREAFF
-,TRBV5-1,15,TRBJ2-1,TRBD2,TGCGCCAGCAGCTTGGGGGCGGGAGCGGGCGATGAGCAGTTCTTC,CASSLGAGAGDEQFF
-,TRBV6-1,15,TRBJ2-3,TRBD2,TGTGCCAGCAGTGAATCAGCGGGAGGTTCAGATACGCAGTATTTT,CASSESAGGSDTQYF
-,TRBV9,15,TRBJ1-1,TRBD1,TGTGCCAGCAGCGCTCGACAGGGGATGAACACTGAAGCTTTCTTT,CASSARQGMNTEAFF
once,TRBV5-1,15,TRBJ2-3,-,TGCGCCAGCAGCTTGGCCGGGGTAGACACAGATACGCAGTATTTT,CASSLAGVDTDTQYF
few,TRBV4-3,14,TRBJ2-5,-,TGCGCCAGCAGCCAAGATCGAGGTCTGGAGACCCAGTACTTC,CASSQDRGLETQYF
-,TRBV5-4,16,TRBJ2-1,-,TGTGCCAGCAGCCCTCCCCGGCGGAGCTCCTACAATGAGCAGTTCTTC,CASSPPRRSSYNEQFF
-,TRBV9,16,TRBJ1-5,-,TGTGCCAGCTCTTATGGTGCAGGAAATAGCAATCAGCCCCAGCATTTT,CASSYGAGNSNQPQHF
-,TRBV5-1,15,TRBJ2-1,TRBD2,TGCGCCAGCAGCTTCGGACTAGCGGGAGACAATGAGCAGTTCTTC,CASSFGLAGDNEQFF
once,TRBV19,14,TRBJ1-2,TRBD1,TGTGCCAGTAGTAGACAGGGGGCGGGCTATGGCTACACCTTC,CASSRQGAGYGYTF
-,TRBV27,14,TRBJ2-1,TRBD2,TGTGCCAGCAGTAGACTAGCGGGTTACAATGAGCAGTTCTTC,CASSRLAGYNEQFF
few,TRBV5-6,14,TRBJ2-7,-,TGTGCCAGCAGCCCACGCACAGGGTGGCCTAGGGTGTACTTC,CASSPRTGWPRVYF
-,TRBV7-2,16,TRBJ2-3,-,TGTGCCAGCAGCTTAGGTCGGGTTAGCCGTTCAGATACGCAGTATTTT,CASSLGRVSRSDTQYF
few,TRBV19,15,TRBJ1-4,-,TGTGCCAGTAGTCCCGCGAGAAGGAGCCAGGAAAAACTGTTTTTT,CASSPARRSQEKLFF
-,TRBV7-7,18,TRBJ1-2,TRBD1,TGTGCTAGCAGCTTAGCCGGACAGGGGGGAATAGCTAACTATGGCTACACCTTC,CASSLAGQGGIANYGYTF
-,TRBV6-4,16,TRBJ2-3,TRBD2,TGTGCCAGCAGTGACATAGCGGGAGGAACGACAGATACGCAGTATTTT,CASSDIAGGTTDTQYF
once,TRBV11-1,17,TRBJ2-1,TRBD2,TGTGCCAGCAGGGGACTAAGTCGGCAGGGAGGTTACGATGAGCAGTTCTTC,CASRGLSRQGGYDEQFF
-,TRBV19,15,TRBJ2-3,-,TGTGCCAGTAGTGAAGGGGTTGGTAGGACAGATACGCAGTATTTT,CASSEGVGRTDTQYF
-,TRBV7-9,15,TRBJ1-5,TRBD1,TGTGCCAGCAGCGACATGGGACAGGGAAATCAGCCCCAGCATTTT,CASSDMGQGNQPQHF
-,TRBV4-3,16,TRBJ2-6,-,TGCGCCAGCAGCCAAGGGGCGGGCTCTGGGGCCAACGTCCTGACTTTC,CASSQGAGSGANVLTF
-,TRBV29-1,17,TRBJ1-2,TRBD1,TGCAGCGTTGAGCCAAGTTCCCCAGGGGGGACTAACTATGGCTACACCTTC,CSVEPSSPGGTNYGYTF
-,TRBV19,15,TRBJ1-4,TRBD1,TGTGCCAGTAGTAAAAACAGGGGAACTAATGAAAAACTGTTTTTT,CASSKNRGTNEKLFF
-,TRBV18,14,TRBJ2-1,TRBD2,TGTGCCAGCTCCCAGCGGGAGGCTGGAAATGAGCAGTTCTTC,CASSQREAGNEQFF
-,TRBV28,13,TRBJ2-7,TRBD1,TGTGCCAGCAGAACAGGGGCCACCTACGAGCAGTACTTC,CASRTGATYEQYF
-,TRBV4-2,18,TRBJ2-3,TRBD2,TGTGCCAGCAGCCAAGTGAAGGGAACTAGCGGGAGACCAGATACGCAGTATTTT,CASSQVKGTSGRPDTQYF
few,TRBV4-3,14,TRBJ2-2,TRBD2,TGCGCCAGCAGCCAAGAGGGCGGGAGCGGGGAGCTGTTTTTT,CASSQEGGSGELFF
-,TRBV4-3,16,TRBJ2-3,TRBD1,TGCGCCAGCAGCCAAGGGCGTGACAGGGTGCTAGATACGCAGTATTTT,CASSQGRDRVLDTQYF
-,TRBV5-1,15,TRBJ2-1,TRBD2,TGCGCCAGCAGCCCTGGGACTAGCGGAGGGAATGAGCAGTTCTTC,CASSPGTSGGNEQFF
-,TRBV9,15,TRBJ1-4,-,TGTGCCAGCAGCGTAGGGCAGGGGTATGGTGAAAAACTGTTTTTT,CASSVGQGYGEKLFF
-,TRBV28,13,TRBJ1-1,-,TGTGCCAGCAGTTTGGTGTCTAGGACTGAAGCTTTCTTT,CASSLVSRTEAFF
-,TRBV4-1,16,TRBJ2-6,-,TGCGCCAGCAGCCAAACTCAGGGCTCTGGGGCCAACGTCCTGACTTTC,CASSQTQGSGANVLTF
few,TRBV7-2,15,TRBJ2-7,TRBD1,TGTGCCAGCAGCTCACAGGGGGATAGCGTCTACGAGCAGTACTTC,CASSSQGDSVYEQYF
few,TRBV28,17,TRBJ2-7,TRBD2,TGTGCCAGCAAGAATCTGATTCGATTAGCGGGAGACGCGGCCCCCCACTTC,CASKNLIRLAGDAAPHF
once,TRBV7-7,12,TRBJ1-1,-,TGTGCTAGCAAAATCGGAGGGTGTGAAGCTTTCTTT,CASKIGGCEAFF
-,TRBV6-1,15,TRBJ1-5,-,TGTGCCAGCAGTTGGTCGTTGGGGGCTTCTCAGCCCCAGCATTTT,CASSWSLGASQPQHF